This TCR beta chain comes out of a study of blood T cell repertoires in COVID-19. About the study: Italy, Spain and the United States were the sources of the convalescent and acute COVID-19 samples. In each case, the material was cDNA or gDNA derived from T cells, B-cell-depleted T cells, or PBMCs.

Per the authors' pipeline: Estimated nucleated cell counts came from reference gene primer amplification. Here immunoSEQ multiplex PCR was the method, and the copy in TCRdb shows in-frame clones only, minus some. D and trimming come from the DNA, and the V and J calls and clone size come from that table. The table lists about 200,000 clones, around 87% of them singletons, with around 3% in the top ten. V lost 3 bases, J lost 6 bases, and 11 bases lay in between. The CDR3 is made up of 13 amino acids. This clonotype was sampled from a man between 60 and 75 years old with acute or convalescent COVID-19. The chain carries TRBV12-3 or TRBV12-4 and TRBJ1-2, with D maybe TRBD1 (5 bases). The specimen sequenced was peripheral blood. The CDR3 protein is CASSFDRLHGYTF. The CDR3 nucleotides read TGTGCCAGCAGTTTTGACAGATTACATGGCTACACCTTC.